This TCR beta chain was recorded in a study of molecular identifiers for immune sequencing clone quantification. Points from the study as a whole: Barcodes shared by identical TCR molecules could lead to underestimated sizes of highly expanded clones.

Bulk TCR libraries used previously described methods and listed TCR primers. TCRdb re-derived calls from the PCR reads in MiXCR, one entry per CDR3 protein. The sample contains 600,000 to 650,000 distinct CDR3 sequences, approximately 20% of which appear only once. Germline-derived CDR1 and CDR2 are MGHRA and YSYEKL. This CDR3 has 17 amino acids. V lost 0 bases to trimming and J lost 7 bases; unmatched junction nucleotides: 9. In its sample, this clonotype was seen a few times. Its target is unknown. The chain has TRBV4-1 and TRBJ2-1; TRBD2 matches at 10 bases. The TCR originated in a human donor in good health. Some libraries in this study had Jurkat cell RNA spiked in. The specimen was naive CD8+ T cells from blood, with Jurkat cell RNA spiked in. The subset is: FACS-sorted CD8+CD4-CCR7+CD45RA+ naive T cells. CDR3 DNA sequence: TGCGCCAGCAGCCAAGATCTGGGCCTAGCGGGGGTTAATGAGCAGTTCTTC. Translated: CASSQDLGLAGVNEQFF.